The rows below give T cell receptor beta chains drawn from one sample of a study of blood T cells in healthy people across ages. One entry per CDR3 protein, called by TCRdb with MiXCR from the 5' RACE reads. This sample has fewer than 2,000,000 distinct CDR3 sequences, with about 31% found just once. The sequencing input was blood. The source of these receptors is a woman aged 25 to 45 in good health. The CDR3 runs from the conserved cysteine through the conserved F or W. Fields, in order: V gene, CDR3 length, CDR3 protein.

TRBV11-2 | 16 | CARSLGSGRAYNEQFF
TRBV9 | 14 | CASSVSGGSYEQFF
TRBV11-2 | 16 | CASSSILAGPIYEQYF
TRBV12-3/TRBV12-4 | 15 | CASSPLRVWQGGYTF
TRBV12-3/TRBV12-4 | 13 | CASSLLGGQPQHF
TRBV3-1 | 12 | CASGTSLGSQYF
TRBV28 | 18 | CASSSRDIEGRTPYEQYF
TRBV2 | 13 | CASSEQGADTQYF
TRBV7-2 | 16 | CASSLSAGGGDTEAFF
TRBV12-3/TRBV12-4 | 12 | CAGSFGGETQYF
TRBV27 | 16 | CASSLMRLAGAGELFF
TRBV3-1 | 18 | CASSARLAGATLASEQYF
TRBV28 | 15 | CASSLSRLRGNEQFF
TRBV12-3/TRBV12-4 | 15 | CASSFGLKGADTQYF
TRBV20-1 | 17 | CSAFTAGLVRRNNEQFF
TRBV7-8 | 14 | CASIGLADPNEQFF
TRBV13 | 13 | CASSLRAVYGYTF
TRBV10-3 | 13 | CAISVQGNSPLHF
TRBV6-7 | 15 | CASSSDRASNYGCTF
TRBV20-1 | 14 | CSARRTDLSYGQYF
TRBV5-1 | 14 | CASSPGGGEETQYF
TRBV20-1 | 14 | CSANGGRSSYEQYF
TRBV20-1 | 16 | CSARERRDTNTGELFF
TRBV29-1 | 13 | CSVQRGPNEKLFF
TRBV20-1 | 15 | CSARGGLADSYEQYF
TRBV20-1 | 13 | CSASWRVVYGYTF